This T cell receptor beta chain came from a study of shared clonotypes between healthy human individuals. General study results and limits: Although depth was large, rarefaction showed that sequencing of the sorted subsets was incomplete. Collection of samples was limited to blood; tissue repertoires likely differ.

On this clone itself: Its specificity is unknown.

Germline CDR1 SQVTM, CDR2 ANQGSEA. The CDR3 is 13 residues long. The V and J ends lost 7 bases and 9 bases, in that order; junction bases with no gene match: 6. Several immunoSEQ 96-well plates shared each subset's DNA, each plate a replicate. Source study methods: Junction-only sequences without quality scores came from ImmunoSEQ, so filtering differed. The repertoire was sequenced with immunoSEQ multiplex PCR; TCRdb's copy has only in-frame clones and lacks some. For V, J and clone size, that table is used; D and trimming come from the DNA. This table holds fewer than 3 million clones, approximately 90% found once.

The clonotype comes from a man between 18 and 29 years old in good health. Some clones in this sample may be carry-over from other donors' samples. Sequencing was done on a sample of naive CD4+ T cells from PBMCs. The subset was: CD45RA+ positively selected. The chain employs TRBV29-1 and TRBJ2-1; 13 nucleotides match TRBD2. CDR3 DNA sequence: TGCAGCGGCGGACTAGCGGGAGCGGGTGAGCAGTTCTTC. Translating it yields CSGGLAGAGEQFF.